What follows are 14 T cell receptor beta chains derived from one specimen sequenced in a study of chemoradiotherapy in HPV16-positive cancers. The data were produced by immunoSEQ multiplex PCR, yet TCRdb's version contains in-frame clones alone and is incomplete. Here the sample spans about 67,000 clones, more than 70% being singletons. Here the sequenced sample was blood, taken from a patient who underwent chemoradiotherapy. The receptors were gathered from a human donor with HPV-associated anogenital cancer.

The J gene is TRBJ1-1, the V gene TRBV11-2; 7 nucleotides agree with TRBD1. V was pared by 1 base and J by 6 bases, with 2 bases of the junction left unmatched. The CDR3 sequence is 13 residues long. CDR1 is SGHAT, CDR2 FQNNGV, per germline. The CDR3, as DNA: TGTGCCAGCAGCTTAGGCGACAGGGCTGAAGCTTTCTTT. It encodes CASSLGDRAEAFF.

The chain joins TRBV28 to TRBJ1-6; 7 positions agree with TRBD1. CDR3 length: 15 residues. The ends lost 3 bases at V and 4 bases at J; junction bases unmatched: 3. The germline CDR1 and CDR2 sequences are MDHEN and SYDVKM. Here the CDR3 DNA reads TGTGCCAGCAGTTTCAACAGGGGTTATAATTCACCCCTCCACTTT. Its protein is CASSFNRGYNSPLHF.

This clone has only one observation. The genes are TRBV30 and TRBJ1-2; no firm D call. CDR1 is GTSNPN, CDR2 SVGIG, per germline (reference sequence). V lost 4 bases, J lost 8 bases, and 17 bases lay in between. The length of the CDR3 is 13 residues. In DNA, the CDR3 is TGTGCCTGGACTACACGAATTGGGTACGGCTACACCTTC. This codes for CAWTTRIGYGYTF.

CDR3 in amino acids: CASSESMGTANYGYTF. DNA for the CDR3: TGTGCCAGCAGCGAATCTATGGGGACGGCTAACTATGGCTACACCTTC. The V gene is TRBV7-9, the J gene TRBJ1-2; a weak D match, TRBD1 (5 bases). The V end lost 5 bases, the J end lost 0 bases, and 16 bases lay between the germline ends. The germline gives CDR1 SEHNR, CDR2 FQNEAQ (reference sequence). This CDR3 has 16 amino acids.

The chain recombines TRBV19 with TRBJ1-1; D ambiguous. Germline V gene data show CDR1 as LNHDA and CDR2 as SQIVND (reference sequence). This CDR3 is 13 amino acids long. Trimming cost V 3 bases and J 1 base, with 6 bases left between them. CDR3: CASSILWNTEAFF. The CDR3 nucleotides read TGTGCCAGTAGTATTTTATGGAACACTGAAGCTTTCTTT.

The gene calls are TRBV11-2 and TRBJ2-7, with TRBD1 matching 8 bases. The V and J ends lost 5 bases and 4 bases, in that order; junction bases with no gene match: 7. The CDR3 runs 14 residues. Germline V gene lookup returns CDR1 SGHAT and CDR2 FQNNGV. CDR3 in DNA: TGTGCCAGCAGCGCGGGGACAGGTTTTTACGAGCAGTACTTC. Its protein product is CASSAGTGFYEQYF.

CDR3 sequence (DNA): TGTGCCAGCAGCTTTGGTCTTCCCTACGAGCAGTACTTC. Amino acid sequence: CASSFGLPYEQYF. The chain couples TRBV5-6 to TRBJ2-7; D uncertain. V was clipped by 2 bases and J by 2 bases, with 8 bases between them. The CDR3 contains 13 residues. The germline V gene encodes CDR1 SGHDT and CDR2 YYEEEE.

V gene TRBV5-1 combines with J gene TRBJ2-5; TRBD2 matches at 10 bases. From germline, CDR1 is SGHRS and CDR2 YFSETQ. Germline trimming cut 1 base from V and 1 base from J; bases unmatched to any gene: 1. There are 15 residues in the CDR3. In DNA form, the CDR3 reads TGCGCCAGCAGCTTGACTAGCGGGATCCAAGAGACCCAGTACTTC. Its protein product is CASSLTSGIQETQYF.

The table lists this clone with a count of one. V gene TRBV4-1 combines with J gene TRBJ2-5, with D perhaps matching TRBD1 (5 bases). The J call may be wrong; the DNA end is better matched by TRBJ2-7. The CDR3 spans 14 residues. Germline CDR1 MGHRA, CDR2 YSYEKL. CDR3 in amino acids: CASSQDDSSYEQYF. The DNA of the CDR3 is TGCGCCAGCAGCCAAGACGACAGTTCCTACGAGCAGTACTTC.

The chain carries TRBV19 and TRBJ2-3, with D possibly called TRBD1 or TRBD2 (6 bases each). Trimming removed 6 bases at V and 0 bases at J, with 13 bases between. The CDR3 consists of 15 residues. Looked up from germline, CDR1 is LNHDA and CDR2 is SQIVND (reference sequence). CDR3 DNA sequence: TGTGCCAGTAGAACGCGGGACACTAGCACAGATACGCAGTATTTT. Protein sequence: CASRTRDTSTDTQYF.

The chain couples TRBV6-5 to TRBJ1-2; a weak D match, TRBD1 (5 bases). Trimming took off 0 bases at V and 4 bases at J, with 15 bases between the two ends. CDR1 and CDR2 from the germline V gene are MNHEY and SVGAGI. This CDR3 is built from 16 residues. This CDR3 is CASSYSSGIGSYGYTF. DNA for the CDR3: TGTGCCAGCAGTTACTCGTCAGGGATAGGGTCCTATGGCTACACCTTC.

For the CDR3, the DNA is TGCGCCAGCAGCTTGTCTAGCGGGTACACAGATACGCAGTATTTT. Translating gives CASSLSSGYTDTQYF. The chain recombines TRBV5-1 with TRBJ2-3; 8 bases are a match to TRBD2. J gave up 2 bases and V 1 base, and 3 bases lay outside the gene matches. The CDR3 has 15 residues. Germline V gene lookup returns CDR1 SGHRS and CDR2 YFSETQ.

This sequence joins TRBV2 and TRBJ2-3; 7 bases agree with TRBD2. With V trimmed by 8 bases and J by 0 bases, 8 bases remained unmatched. Germline CDR1 and CDR2: SNHLY and FYNNEI. This CDR3 spans 15 amino acids. The CDR3 DNA is TGTGCCAGCCCACGGGGGGATTGGAGCACAGATACGCAGTATTTT. Its translation is CASPRGDWSTDTQYF.

The CDR3 here is CACLAGVQDTQYF. Here the CDR3 DNA reads TGTGCCTGTCTAGCGGGAGTACAAGATACGCAGTATTTT. The V call is TRBV2, the J call TRBJ2-3; TRBD2 aligns across 10 bases. Trimming took 11 bases from V and 5 from J; bases not matched to a gene: 7. The CDR3 is made up of 13 amino acids. Looked up from germline, CDR1 is SNHLY and CDR2 is FYNNEI.